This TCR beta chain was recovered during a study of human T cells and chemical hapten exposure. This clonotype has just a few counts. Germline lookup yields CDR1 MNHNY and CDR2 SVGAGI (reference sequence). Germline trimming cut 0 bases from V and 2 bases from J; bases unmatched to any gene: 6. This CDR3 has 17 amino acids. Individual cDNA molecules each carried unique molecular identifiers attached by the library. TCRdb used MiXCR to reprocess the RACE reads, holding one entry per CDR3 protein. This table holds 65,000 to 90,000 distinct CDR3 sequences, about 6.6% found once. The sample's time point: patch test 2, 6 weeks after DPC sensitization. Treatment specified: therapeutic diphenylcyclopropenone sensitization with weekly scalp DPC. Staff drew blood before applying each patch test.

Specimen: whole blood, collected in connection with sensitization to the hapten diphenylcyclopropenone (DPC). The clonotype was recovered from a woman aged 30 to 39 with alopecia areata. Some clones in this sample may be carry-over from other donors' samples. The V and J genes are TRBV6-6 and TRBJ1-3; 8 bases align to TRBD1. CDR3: CASSYSHEQGAGNTIYF. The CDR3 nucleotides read TGTGCCAGCAGTTACTCACATGAACAGGGGGCTGGAAACACCATATATTTT.